A single sample is the source of the 12 T cell receptor beta chains below, sequenced in a study of graft-versus-host responses after intestinal transplantation. No cognate antigen is known for these TCRs. Produced via immunoSEQ multiplex PCR; TCRdb's table is partial and in-frame only. Counted here are over 100,000 clones, 87% occurring once; the ten biggest clones make up more than 0.8%. Sequenced here: unstimulated CD4+ T cells sorted from spleen or lymph node cells, sampled before intestinal transplant. Receptor source: a human donor who received an intestinal transplant.

Turning to this clone: Distinct nucleotide sequences in the sample also encode this CDR3. The V gene is TRBV7-3, the J gene TRBJ2-5, with TRBD1 matching over 7 bases. The germline gives CDR1 SGHTA, CDR2 FQGTGA. This CDR3 has 13 residues. Losses at the gene ends were 3 bases for V and 3 bases for J; bases not matched to a gene: 1. CDR3 nucleotide sequence: TGTGCCAGCAGCTTCGACAGGGAAGAGACCCAGTACTTC. Its translation is CASSFDREETQYF.

V usage is TRBV6-5 and J usage is TRBJ1-6; weak D call: TRBD1 (5 bases). The germline V and J ends were trimmed by 1 base and 8 bases, with 9 bases remaining between them. This CDR3 has 14 amino acids. Germline V lookup: CDR1 MNHEY, CDR2 SVGAGI. The CDR3, as DNA: TGTGCCAGCAGTTACTACCCCAGGGATTCACCCCTCCACTTT. Its protein product is CASSYYPRDSPLHF.

The CDR3 loop is CASSFSSVGNSPLHF. The CDR3 DNA reads as TGTGCCAGCAGTTTCTCTTCCGTAGGTAATTCACCCCTCCACTTT. This chain uses TRBV27 with TRBJ1-6; D gene uncertain. The germline CDR1 and CDR2 sequences are MNHEY and SMNVEV (reference sequence). This CDR3 contains 15 residues. Trimming took off 3 bases at V and 6 bases at J, with 12 bases between the two ends.

This chain connects TRBV6-1 to TRBJ2-7; a possible D gene is TRBD2 (7 bases). CDR3 length equals 14 residues. The V end was cut by 6 bases, the J end by 0 bases, with 12 bases between. Germline CDR1 is MNHNS and CDR2 is SASEGT. This CDR3 is CASSFAGASYEQYF. The CDR3 DNA reads TGTGCCAGCAGCTTTGCGGGGGCCTCCTACGAGCAGTACTTC.

This clone was detected once. The CDR3: CATAQGPDYGYTF. The CDR3, as DNA: TGTGCCACGGCCCAGGGCCCCGACTATGGCTACACCTTC. The chain combines TRBV7-9 with TRBJ1-2, with a possible D match to TRBD1 (5 bases). In germline, CDR1 is SEHNR, CDR2 FQNEAQ (reference sequence). V was clipped by 10 bases and J by 3 bases, with 15 bases between them. This CDR3 has 13 amino acids.

The rearrangement links TRBV11-2 to TRBJ2-7, with TRBD1 matching over 9 bases. After removal of 3 bases from V and 2 bases from J, the junction contained 2 bases not matched to a gene. The length of the CDR3 is 14 residues. From germline, CDR1 is SGHAT and CDR2 FQNNGV. The CDR3 bases are TGTGCCAGCAGCTTCGGACAGGGGCCCTACGAGCAGTACTTC. It is translated as CASSFGQGPYEQYF.

The chain recombines TRBV5-1 with TRBJ1-2, with 7 bases aligning to TRBD1. CDR3 size: 16 residues. Trimming at V came to 0 bases and at J to 0 bases, leaving 5 bases not matched to a gene. In germline, CDR1 is SGHRS, CDR2 YFSETQ. The CDR3 region has the DNA TGCGCCAGCAGCTTGGAAACAGGGGCCGCTAACTATGGCTACACCTTC. Translation: CASSLETGAANYGYTF.

The CDR3 loop is CASSWDRGYEQYF. The CDR3 nucleotides read TGTGCCAGCAGTTGGGACAGGGGATACGAGCAGTACTTC. The genes are TRBV27 and TRBJ2-7, with 10 nucleotides matching TRBD1. The germline CDR1 and CDR2 sequences are MNHEY and SMNVEV (reference sequence). J gave up 4 bases and V 4 bases, and 1 base lay outside the gene matches. The CDR3 consists of 13 residues.

The chain recombines TRBV7-9 with TRBJ2-1, with 7 bases that match TRBD1. The junction had 8 bases not matched to a gene; V was cut back by 5 bases and J by 7 bases. Germline CDR1 SEHNR, CDR2 FQNEAQ (reference sequence). The CDR3 is 14 residues long. Here the CDR3 reads CASSPGQVENEQFF. In DNA form, the CDR3 reads TGTGCCAGCAGCCCAGGACAGGTAGAAAATGAGCAGTTCTTC.

This rearrangement joins TRBV5-4 to TRBJ2-3, with 16 bases that match TRBD2. Germline values: CDR1 SGHNT, CDR2 YYREEE (reference sequence). V dropped 4 bases and J dropped 7; count of bases not matched to a gene: 12. This CDR3 spans 18 amino acids. CDR3 DNA sequence: TGTGCCAGCAGCCCGGCGGGGACTAGCGGGGGGGGCGGAAATACGCAGTATTTT. Residues: CASSPAGTSGGGGNTQYF.

The rearrangement uses TRBV25-1 and TRBJ2-1, with 8 bases aligning to TRBD2. The junction had 8 bases not matched to a gene; V was cut back by 4 bases and J by 0 bases. CDR1 is MGHDK and CDR2 is SYGVNS in the germline V gene. CDR3 length: 17 amino acids. The CDR3: CASSVSPGTSSYNEQFF. The DNA for the CDR3 is TGTGCCAGCAGTGTGTCGCCCGGGACTAGCTCCTACAATGAGCAGTTCTTC.

The rearrangement uses TRBV29-1 and TRBJ2-3, with 7 nucleotides matching TRBD2. With V trimmed by 7 bases and J by 5 bases, 3 bases remained unmatched. CDR1 and CDR2 (germline): SQVTM, ANQGSEA. The CDR3 sequence is 11 residues long. The CDR3 spells CSAASGDTQYF. In nucleotides, the CDR3 is TGCAGCGCTGCTAGCGGAGATACGCAGTATTTT.